This TCR beta chain came from a study of control samples from healthy donors and cancer patients. The CDR3 runs 15 residues. CDR1 SGDLS and CDR2 YYNGEE come from the germline V gene. The V and J ends lost 5 bases and 3 bases, in that order; junction bases with no gene match: 7. Sequencing was performed with immunoSEQ multiplex PCR; in TCRdb, only in-frame clones are kept and a portion is missing. This sample's table has 150,000 to 200,000 clones. Sequenced material: blood. The V and J genes are TRBV9 and TRBJ2-1; 8 bases fit TRBD2. The receptor's source is a woman in her 30s in good health. CDR3 amino acids: CASSYSGASYNEQFF. Written as DNA, the CDR3 is TGTGCCAGCAGTTATAGCGGGGCTAGCTACAATGAGCAGTTCTTC.